A single sample gave rise to the 6 T cell receptor beta chains below, sequenced in a study of T cell responses to AZD1222 COVID-19 vaccine. The protocol was immunoSEQ multiplex PCR, while the TCRdb copy is restricted to in-frame clones and leaves out a portion. Of under 150,000 clones in the sample, 82% are singletons; the top ten hold roughly 4.5%. This material consisted of peripheral blood, taken on day 0 of MenACWY control vaccination. These TCRs come from an adult in good health.

This clone was detected a few times. This sequence joins TRBV29-1 and TRBJ1-5, with D possibly matching TRBD1 (5 bases). There are 14 residues in the CDR3. The germline gives CDR1 SQVTM, CDR2 ANQGSEA. The V and J ends lost 4 bases and 1 base respectively, with 11 bases between them. The CDR3 loop is CSVAFQGSNQPQHF. The CDR3 DNA reads as TGCAGCGTTGCATTTCAGGGCAGCAATCAGCCCCAGCATTTT. Full variable domain (remainder filled in from reference TRBV29-1 and TRBJ1-5): SAVISQKPSRDICQRGTSLTIQCQVDSQVTMMFWYRQQPGQSLTLIATANQGSEATYESGFVIDKFPISRPNLTFSTLTVSNMSPEDSSIYLCSVAFQGSNQPQHFGDGTRLSIL.

This sequence joins TRBV27 and TRBJ2-7, with D tentatively TRBD1 (6 bases). The V end was cut by 6 bases, the J end by 9 bases, with 24 bases between. Germline V gene lookup returns CDR1 MNHEY and CDR2 SMNVEV (reference sequence). This CDR3 has 15 amino acids. CDR3 in DNA: TGTGCCAGCAGATTCAGGGGCGAGACCCCGTCTGGGCAGTACTTC. Amino acids: CASRFRGETPSGQYF.

The genes are TRBV4-1 and TRBJ2-3; D remains unclear. V lost 5 bases to trimming and J lost 4 bases, with 19 bases between them. Germline CDR1 and CDR2: MGHRA and YSYEKL. CDR3 length equals 16 residues. CDR3 in DNA: TGCGCCAGCAGCTCCGAGTCCTTCTCCACCCCAGATACGCAGTATTTT. Residues: CASSSESFSTPDTQYF.

In DNA form, the CDR3 reads TGTGCCAGCAGGAGGCCCGAGAGGAGTGAAAAACTGTTTTTT. It yields the protein CASRRPERSEKLFF. The gene calls are TRBV2 and TRBJ1-4; D gene uncertain. The V gene's germline CDR1 is SNHLY and CDR2 FYNNEI. The CDR3 is 14 residues long. V was pared by 6 bases and J by 7 bases, with 15 bases between.

V and J are TRBV5-6 and TRBJ1-4; D unclear. Trimming removed 4 bases at V and 6 bases at J, with 4 bases between. The CDR3 is 11 amino acids. Germline CDR1 and CDR2: SGHDT and YYEEEE. CDR3 DNA sequence: TGTGCCAGCAGCGTGGATGAAAAACTGTTTTTT. This encodes CASSVDEKLFF.

J is TRBJ1-4 and V is TRBV7-9; D unresolved. The ends were cut back, 3 bases at V and 0 bases at J, with 17 bases in the middle. The V gene's germline CDR1 is SEHNR and CDR2 FQNEAQ (reference sequence). CDR3 length equals 18 residues. CDR3 sequence: CASSFSPRTVATNEKLFF. In nucleotides, the CDR3 is TGTGCCAGCAGCTTTAGCCCCCGGACGGTAGCAACTAATGAAAAACTGTTTTTT.